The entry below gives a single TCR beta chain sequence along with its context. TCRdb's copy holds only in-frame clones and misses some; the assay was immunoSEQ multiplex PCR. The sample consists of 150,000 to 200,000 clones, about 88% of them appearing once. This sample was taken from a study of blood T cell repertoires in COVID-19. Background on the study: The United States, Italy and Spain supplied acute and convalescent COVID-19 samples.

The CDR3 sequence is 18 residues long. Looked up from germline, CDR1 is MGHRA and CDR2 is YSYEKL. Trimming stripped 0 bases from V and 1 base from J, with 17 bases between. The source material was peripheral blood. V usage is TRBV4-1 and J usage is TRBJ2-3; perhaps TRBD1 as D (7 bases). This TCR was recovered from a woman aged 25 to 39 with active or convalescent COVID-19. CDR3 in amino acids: CASSQEGGTVPRTDTQYF. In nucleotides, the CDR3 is TGCGCCAGCAGCCAAGAAGGGGGGACAGTCCCGCGCACAGATACGCAGTATTTT.